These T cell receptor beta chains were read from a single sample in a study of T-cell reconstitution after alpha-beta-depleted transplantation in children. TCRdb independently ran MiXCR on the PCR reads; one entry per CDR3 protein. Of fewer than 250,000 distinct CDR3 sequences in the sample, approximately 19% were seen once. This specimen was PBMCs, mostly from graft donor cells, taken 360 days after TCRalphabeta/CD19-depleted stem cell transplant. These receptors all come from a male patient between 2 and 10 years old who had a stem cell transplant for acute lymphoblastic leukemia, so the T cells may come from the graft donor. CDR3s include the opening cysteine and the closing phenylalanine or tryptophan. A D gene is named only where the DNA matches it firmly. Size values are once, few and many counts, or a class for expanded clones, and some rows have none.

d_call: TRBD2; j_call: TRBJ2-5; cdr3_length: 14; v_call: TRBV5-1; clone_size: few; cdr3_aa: CASSLAQREETQYF; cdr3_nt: TGCGCCAGCAGCTTGGCGCAGCGGGAGGAGACCCAGTACTTC
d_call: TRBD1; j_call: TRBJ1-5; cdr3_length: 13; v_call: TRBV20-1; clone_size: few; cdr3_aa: CSARDRVGQPQHF; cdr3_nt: TGCAGTGCTAGGGACAGGGTGGGTCAGCCCCAGCATTTT
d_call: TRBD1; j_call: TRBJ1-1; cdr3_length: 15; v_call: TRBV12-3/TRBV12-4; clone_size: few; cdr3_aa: CASSRVQGAYTEAFF; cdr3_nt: TGTGCCAGCAGTCGGGTACAGGGGGCTTACACTGAAGCTTTCTTT
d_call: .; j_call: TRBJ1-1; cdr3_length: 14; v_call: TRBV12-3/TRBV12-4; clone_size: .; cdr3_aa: CASSFHQGGAEAFF; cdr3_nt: TGTGCCAGCAGTTTTCATCAGGGAGGCGCTGAAGCTTTCTTT
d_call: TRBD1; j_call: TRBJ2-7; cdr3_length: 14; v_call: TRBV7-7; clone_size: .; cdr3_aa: CASSLDQGAREQYF; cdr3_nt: TGTGCTAGCAGCTTAGACCAGGGGGCGCGGGAGCAGTACTTC
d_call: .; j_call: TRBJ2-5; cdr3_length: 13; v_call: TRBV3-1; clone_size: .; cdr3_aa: CASSQGLKETQYF; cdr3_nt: TGTGCCAGCAGCCAAGGCCTTAAAGAGACCCAGTACTTC
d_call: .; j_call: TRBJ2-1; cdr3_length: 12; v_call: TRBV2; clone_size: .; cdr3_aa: CAGGGRYNEQFF; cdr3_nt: TGTGCCGGAGGGGGCAGATACAATGAGCAGTTCTTC
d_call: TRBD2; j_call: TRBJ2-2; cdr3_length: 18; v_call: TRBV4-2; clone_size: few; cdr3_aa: CASSQDVGRGANTGELFF; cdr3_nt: TGTGCCAGCAGCCAAGATGTCGGGAGGGGGGCGAACACCGGGGAGCTGTTTTTT
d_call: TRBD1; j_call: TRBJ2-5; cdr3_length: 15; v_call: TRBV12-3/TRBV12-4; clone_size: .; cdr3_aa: CASSETGAKGETQYF; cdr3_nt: TGTGCCAGCAGTGAGACAGGGGCGAAGGGAGAGACCCAGTACTTC
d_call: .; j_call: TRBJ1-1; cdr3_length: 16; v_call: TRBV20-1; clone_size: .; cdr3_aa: CSALRPSGRLNTEAFF; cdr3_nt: TGCAGTGCGCTTCGGCCCTCGGGAAGGCTGAACACTGAAGCTTTCTTT
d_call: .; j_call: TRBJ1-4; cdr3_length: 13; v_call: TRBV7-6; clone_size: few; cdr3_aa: CASSLAPGGKLFF; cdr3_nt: TGTGCCAGCAGCTTAGCGCCCGGGGGAAAACTGTTTTTT
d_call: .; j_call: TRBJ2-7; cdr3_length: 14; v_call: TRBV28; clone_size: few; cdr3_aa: CASSLMGADYEQYF; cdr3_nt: TGTGCCAGCAGTTTAATGGGGGCCGACTACGAGCAGTACTTC
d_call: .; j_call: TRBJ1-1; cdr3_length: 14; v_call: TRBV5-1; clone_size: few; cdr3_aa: CASSSGRMDTEAFF; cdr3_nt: TGCGCCAGCAGCTCCGGAAGAATGGACACTGAAGCTTTCTTT
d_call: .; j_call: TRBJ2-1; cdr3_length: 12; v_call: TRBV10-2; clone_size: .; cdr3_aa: CASTQVVNEQFF; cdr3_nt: TGCGCCAGCACTCAGGTTGTCAATGAGCAGTTCTTC
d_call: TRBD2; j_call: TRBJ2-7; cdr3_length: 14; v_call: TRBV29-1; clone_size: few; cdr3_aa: CSAVGGGRPYEQYF; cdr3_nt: TGCAGCGCCGTGGGCGGGGGGCGCCCCTACGAGCAGTACTTC
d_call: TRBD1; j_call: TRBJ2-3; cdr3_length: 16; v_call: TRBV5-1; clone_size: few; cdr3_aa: CASTMTGALLPDTQYF; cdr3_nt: TGCGCCAGCACGATGACAGGGGCGCTTCTCCCAGATACGCAGTATTTT
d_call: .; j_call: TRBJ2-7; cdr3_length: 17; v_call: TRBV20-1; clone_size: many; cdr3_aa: CSARPSPLANGVYEQYF; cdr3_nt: TGCAGTGCTAGACCGTCACCCCTAGCAAACGGGGTTTACGAGCAGTACTTC
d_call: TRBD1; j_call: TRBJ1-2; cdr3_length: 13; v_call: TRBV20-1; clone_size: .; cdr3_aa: CSAPGQGLYGYTF; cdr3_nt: TGCAGTGCTCCAGGACAGGGGTTGTATGGCTACACCTTC
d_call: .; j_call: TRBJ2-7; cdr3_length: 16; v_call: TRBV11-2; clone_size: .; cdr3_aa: CASSPTRLSVRYEQYF; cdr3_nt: TGTGCCAGCAGCCCTACTCGACTGTCTGTAAGATACGAGCAGTACTTC
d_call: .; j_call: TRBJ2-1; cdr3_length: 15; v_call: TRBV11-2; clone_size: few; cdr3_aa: CASSSEDRLYNEQFF; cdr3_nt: TGTGCCAGCAGCTCCGAAGACAGACTCTACAATGAGCAGTTCTTC
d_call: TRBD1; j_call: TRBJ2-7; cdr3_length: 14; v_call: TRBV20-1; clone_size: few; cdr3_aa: CSATRQGLTYEQYF; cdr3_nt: TGCAGTGCCACCCGACAGGGGCTAACCTACGAGCAGTACTTC
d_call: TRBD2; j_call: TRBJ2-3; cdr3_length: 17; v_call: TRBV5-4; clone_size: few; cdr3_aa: CASSRIIAGGNTDTQYF; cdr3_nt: TGTGCCAGCAGCCGAATCATAGCGGGGGGGAACACAGATACGCAGTATTTT
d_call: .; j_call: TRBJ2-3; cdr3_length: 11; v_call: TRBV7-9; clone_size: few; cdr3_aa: CASSFLDTQYF; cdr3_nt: TGTGCCAGCAGCTTTTTAGATACGCAGTATTTT
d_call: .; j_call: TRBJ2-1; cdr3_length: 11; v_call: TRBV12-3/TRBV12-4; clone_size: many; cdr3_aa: CASFTSNEQFF; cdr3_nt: TGTGCCAGCTTTACCAGCAATGAGCAGTTCTTC
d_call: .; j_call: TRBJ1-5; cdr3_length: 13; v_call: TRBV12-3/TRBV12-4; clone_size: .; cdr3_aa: CASSSGVGQPQHF; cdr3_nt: TGTGCCAGCAGTTCGGGGGTTGGACAGCCCCAGCATTTT
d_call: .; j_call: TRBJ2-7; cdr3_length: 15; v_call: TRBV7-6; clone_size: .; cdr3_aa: CASSLGQINSYEQYF; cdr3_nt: TGTGCCAGCAGCTTAGGACAGATTAACTCCTACGAGCAGTACTTC
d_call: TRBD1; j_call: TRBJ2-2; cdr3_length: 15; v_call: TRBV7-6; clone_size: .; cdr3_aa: CASRRWDRSAGELFF; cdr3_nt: TGTGCCAGCAGGCGTTGGGACAGGTCCGCCGGGGAGCTGTTTTTT
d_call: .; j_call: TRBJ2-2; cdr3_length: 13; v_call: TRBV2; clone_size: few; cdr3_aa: CASSGHRSGELFF; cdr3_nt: TGTGCCAGCAGTGGGCACAGGTCCGGGGAGCTGTTTTTT
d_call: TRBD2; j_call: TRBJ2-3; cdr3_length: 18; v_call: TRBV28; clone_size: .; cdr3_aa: CASSSSGLAISSTDTQYF; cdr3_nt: TGTGCCAGCAGTTCGTCCGGACTAGCGATATCTAGCACAGATACGCAGTATTTT
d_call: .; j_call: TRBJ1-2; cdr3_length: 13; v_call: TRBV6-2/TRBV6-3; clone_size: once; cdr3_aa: CASSYPGRYGYTF; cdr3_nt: TGTGCCAGCAGTTACCCCGGACGGTATGGCTACACCTTC
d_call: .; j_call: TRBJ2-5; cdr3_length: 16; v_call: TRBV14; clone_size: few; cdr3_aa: CASSHPKGEFQETQYF; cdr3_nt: TGTGCCAGCAGCCATCCCAAAGGGGAATTCCAAGAGACCCAGTACTTC
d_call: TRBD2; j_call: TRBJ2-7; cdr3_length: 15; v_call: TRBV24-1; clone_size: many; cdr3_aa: CATSDETSGASKQYF; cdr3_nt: TGTGCCACCAGTGACGAGACTAGCGGGGCAAGTAAGCAGTACTTC
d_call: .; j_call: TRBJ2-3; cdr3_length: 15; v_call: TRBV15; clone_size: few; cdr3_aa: CATSRPQDLADTQYF; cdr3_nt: TGTGCCACCAGCAGACCACAGGACCTCGCAGATACGCAGTATTTT
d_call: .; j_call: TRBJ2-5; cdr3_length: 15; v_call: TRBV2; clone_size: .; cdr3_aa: CASVRVTSFQETQYF; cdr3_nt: TGTGCCAGTGTCCGGGTAACCTCCTTCCAAGAGACCCAGTACTTC
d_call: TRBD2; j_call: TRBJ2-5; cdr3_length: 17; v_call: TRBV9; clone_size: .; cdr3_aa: CASSVGARAGGGETQYF; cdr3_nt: TGTGCCAGCAGCGTAGGGGCCCGAGCGGGGGGAGGGGAGACCCAGTACTTC
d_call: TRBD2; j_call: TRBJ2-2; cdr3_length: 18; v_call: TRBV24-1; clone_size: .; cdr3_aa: CATSDTGTSGANTGELFF; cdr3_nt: TGTGCCACCAGTGATACAGGGACTAGCGGGGCGAACACCGGGGAGCTGTTTTTT
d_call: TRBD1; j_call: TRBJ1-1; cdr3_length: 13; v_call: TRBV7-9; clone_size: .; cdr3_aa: CASETTGGTEAFF; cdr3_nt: TGTGCCAGCGAAACTACAGGGGGCACTGAAGCTTTCTTT
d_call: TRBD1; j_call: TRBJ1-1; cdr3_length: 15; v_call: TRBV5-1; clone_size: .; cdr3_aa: CASSTTGTGFGEAFF; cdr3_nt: TGCGCCAGCAGCACTACCGGGACAGGGTTTGGTGAAGCTTTCTTT
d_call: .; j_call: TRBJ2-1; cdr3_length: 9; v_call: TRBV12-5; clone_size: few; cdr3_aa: CASGNPQFF; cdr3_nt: TGTGCTAGTGGCAATCCACAGTTCTTC
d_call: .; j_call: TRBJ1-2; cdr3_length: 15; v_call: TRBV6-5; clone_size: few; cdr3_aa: CASSYSMSARYGYTF; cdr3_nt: TGTGCCAGCAGTTACTCAATGTCGGCCAGGTATGGCTACACCTTC